The 22 T cell receptor beta chains given below trace back to one sample, sequenced in a study of regulatory T cells in long-lasting Graves disease. Assembly of TCR beta libraries relied on iRepertoire HTBI primers together with Arm-PCR of CDR3 regions. TCRdb reanalysed the multiplex PCR reads using MiXCR and keeps one entry per CDR3 protein. Of approximately 360,000 distinct CDR3 sequences listed, less than 30% were seen once; the top ten hold approximately 28%. The time point: persistent/refractory GD, antithyroid drugs over 5 years with positive TRAb. Making the TCR library involved RNA that had been extracted from PBMCs. This sample comprised peripheral blood mononuclear cells (PBMCs), obtained when the disease was refractory, from a patient treated with antithyroid drugs. The receptors shown here come from a middle-aged woman with Graves disease.

This clonotype has a count of ten or more. The gene calls are TRBV12-3 or TRBV12-4 and TRBJ1-6, with 7 bases identical to TRBD1. This CDR3 spans 14 amino acids. V trimming: 3 bases; J trimming: 7 bases; junction bases outside the gene matches: 3. CDR3 sequence reads: CASSFGTENSPLHF. CDR3 coding DNA: TGTGCCAGCAGTTTTGGGACAGAAAATTCACCCCTCCACTTT.

This CDR3 reads CSARAGGTQETQYF. As DNA, the CDR3 is TGCAGTGCTAGAGCGGGAGGCACCCAAGAGACCCAGTACTTC. The V gene is TRBV20-1, the J gene TRBJ2-5, with TRBD2 matching 7 bases. There are 14 residues in the CDR3. V lost 1 base and J lost 1; bases outside the gene matches: 3. Germline CDR1 reads DFQATT; CDR2 reads SNEGSKA (reference sequence).

In its sample, this clonotype was seen many times. The rearrangement links TRBV28 to TRBJ2-7, with D hard to call. CDR3 length: 11 amino acids. The V and J ends lost 5 bases and 6 bases respectively, with 8 bases between them. Looked up from germline, CDR1 is MDHEN and CDR2 is SYDVKM. DNA for the CDR3: TGTGCCAGCAGTAACCCGACCGAGCAGTACTTC. Its protein is CASSNPTEQYF.

V is TRBV6-1 and J is TRBJ1-5; 7 bases map to TRBD1. The J call could be wrong; TRBJ2-3 is a better fit for the DNA end. Germline values: CDR1 MNHNS, CDR2 SASEGT. This CDR3 region has 15 residues. The CDR3 DNA reads as TGTGCCAGCAGTGCCTTCACAGGGGACCATCAGCCCCAGTATTTT. Protein sequence: CASSAFTGDHQPQYF.

This clonotype was picked up a small number of times. The rearrangement links TRBV7-2 to TRBJ2-2; D gene ambiguous. This CDR3 has 14 amino acids. Germline lookup yields CDR1 SGHTA and CDR2 FQGNSA. The germline V and J ends were trimmed by 3 bases and 2 bases, with 7 bases remaining between them. The CDR3, as DNA: TGTGCCAGCAGCTTTCAGAGAAACACCGGGGAGCTGTTTTTT. It translates to CASSFQRNTGELFF.

This clonotype was counted ten times or more. This chain joins TRBV12-3 or TRBV12-4 and TRBJ2-2, with TRBD2 identical over 7 bases. Unmatched junction bases numbered 5, after V lost 0 bases and J lost 7 bases. CDR3 length equals 15 residues. The CDR3 region has the DNA TGTGCCAGCAGTTTAGCGGGAGGGCCCGGCGGGGAGCTGTTTTTT. As protein: CASSLAGGPGGELFF.

This clonotype has at least ten counts. The genes are TRBV28 and TRBJ2-7; 11 bases map to TRBD1. CDR1 is MDHEN and CDR2 is SYDVKM in the germline V gene. V shed 3 bases and J 0 bases; nucleotides not matched to a gene: 13. The CDR3 totals 19 residues. CDR3 DNA sequence: TGTGCCAGCAGTTTTCAAGGACAGGGGGCTTGGCGGGCCTCCTACGAGCAGTACTTC. This translates into CASSFQGQGAWRASYEQYF.

This clonotype occurred many times. The chain carries TRBV11-1 and TRBJ2-7; D not certain. The CDR3 runs to 13 residues. Trimming pared 0 bases from V and 4 bases from J, leaving 7 bases between. Germline CDR1 is SGHAT and CDR2 is FQDESV (reference sequence). CDR3 sequence (DNA): TGTGCCAGCAGCTTAGCCCCTGTTTACGAGCAGTACTTC. It is translated as CASSLAPVYEQYF.

The chain uses TRBV12-3 or TRBV12-4 and TRBJ2-3, with unresolved D. The V end lost 1 base, the J end lost 0 bases, and 8 bases lay between the germline ends. CDR3 length: 15 amino acids. The CDR3 is CASSLDRISTDTQYF. Written as DNA, the CDR3 is TGTGCCAGCAGTTTAGACAGAATTAGCACAGATACGCAGTATTTT.

This chain links TRBV28 with TRBJ2-3; 8 bases match TRBD2. CDR3 length equals 15 residues. V shed 4 bases, J shed 0 bases, and the junction held 3 bases outside the gene matches. From germline, CDR1 is MDHEN and CDR2 SYDVKM. The CDR3 loop reads CASSSKRGSTDTQYF. The CDR3, as DNA: TGTGCCAGCAGTTCCAAGCGGGGGAGCACAGATACGCAGTATTTT.

This clonotype was counted between two and nine times. CDR3 nucleotide sequence: TGTGCCACCGGACAGTTGGGTCACGAGCAGTACTTC. The encoded protein is CATGQLGHEQYF. The chain recombines TRBV10-3 with TRBJ2-7, with D possibly matching TRBD1 (6 bases). The germline CDR1 and CDR2 sequences are ENHRY and SYGVKD. Trimming cost V 10 bases and J 5 bases, with 15 bases left between them. The CDR3 covers 12 residues.

The V gene is TRBV20-1, the J gene TRBJ2-1; 16 bases are shared with TRBD2. With V trimmed by 8 bases and J by 6 bases, 16 bases remained unmatched. The CDR3 is made up of 18 amino acids. Germline V gives CDR1 DFQATT, CDR2 SNEGSKA (reference sequence). The CDR3 DNA reads as TGCAGTTCCCCGGGGGGACTAGCGGGAGGGTTTTTTGGCAATGAGCAGTTCTTC. Amino acids: CSSPGGLAGGFFGNEQFF.

V usage is TRBV14 and J usage is TRBJ2-7, with TRBD1 matching over 10 bases. V trimming: 1 base; J trimming: 2 bases; junction bases outside the gene matches: 5. The CDR3 contains 16 residues. The germline gives CDR1 SGHDN, CDR2 FVKESK. The CDR3 reads CASSQVWDRGPYEQYF. The DNA for the CDR3 is TGTGCCAGCAGCCAAGTATGGGACAGGGGACCCTACGAGCAGTACTTC.

This clonotype has a handful of counts. The CDR3 nucleotides read TGTGCTAGTGGTTTGAGGGTGGGGGACAGAGACAATGAGCAGTTCTTC. Translated, it gives CASGLRVGDRDNEQFF. The chain combines TRBV12-5 with TRBJ2-1; 7 nucleotides align to TRBD1. This CDR3 has 16 residues. The ends lost 2 bases at V and 5 bases at J; junction bases unmatched: 9. Germline assignment: CDR1 LGHNT and CDR2 FRNRAP.

Concerning this clonotype itself: A much larger clone sits a single nucleotide away, making a read error possible. V gene TRBV6-2 or TRBV6-3 combines with J gene TRBJ1-1, with a possible D match to TRBD1 (5 bases). The CDR3 runs 12 residues. Germline V CDR1 and CDR2: MNHEY, SVGEGT. CDR3 DNA sequence: TGTGCCAGCAGTTACGGGACCACTGAAGCTTCCTTT. Protein sequence: CASSYGTTEASF.

This clonotype was seen repeatedly, ten times or more. The chain is built from TRBV15 and TRBJ1-4; a weak D match, TRBD1 (5 bases). Germline CDR1 and CDR2: LNHNV and YYDKDF (reference sequence). The CDR3 contains 17 residues. The V gene lost 0 bases and the J gene lost 8 bases, with 19 bases spanning the gap. CDR3 sequence reads: CATSRDTARGVGEKLFF. The CDR3 DNA reads TGTGCCACCAGCAGAGATACGGCCCGGGGGGTTGGGGAAAAACTGTTTTTT.

This clonotype has a handful of counts. J is TRBJ1-5 and V is TRBV28, with D perhaps matching TRBD1 (5 bases). CDR3 length: 16 residues. Deletions cut 6 bases from V and 7 bases from J, with 22 bases between. The germline V gene has CDR1 MDHEN and CDR2 SYDVKM. CDR3 in DNA: TGTGCCAGCAGCACCCCCGTCGCAGGGTACGAGCAGCCCCAGCATTTT. Translation: CASSTPVAGYEQPQHF.

This clonotype was found many times. This rearrangement joins TRBV2 to TRBJ2-2; tentatively, D is TRBD1 or TRBD2 (5 bases each). Per germline, CDR1 SNHLY and CDR2 FYNNEI. Deletions cut 3 bases from V and 0 bases from J, with 11 bases between. The CDR3 contains 16 residues. CDR3 in DNA: TGTGCCAGCAGTGAGGGTGGGGGACCGAACACCGGGGAGCTGTTTTTT. This gives the protein CASSEGGGPNTGELFF.

This clonotype occurred many times. This chain links TRBV2 with TRBJ1-5, with TRBD1 matching 7 bases. Trimming at V came to 3 bases and at J to 3 bases, leaving 2 bases not matched to a gene. The CDR3 has 14 amino acids. Germline V gene sequence: CDR1 SNHLY, CDR2 FYNNEI. The CDR3 DNA sequence: TGTGCCAGCAGTGATGACAGGGACAATCAGCCCCAGCATTTT. The encoded protein is CASSDDRDNQPQHF.

This clonotype was counted only a few times. This rearrangement joins TRBV20-1 to TRBJ1-2; D is unresolved. Deletions cut 7 bases from V and 6 bases from J, with 3 bases between. This CDR3 has 8 residues. Germline V gives CDR1 DFQATT, CDR2 SNEGSKA (reference sequence). In nucleotides, the CDR3 is TGCAGTGTTGATGGCTACACCTTC. Protein sequence: CSVDGYTF.

V gene TRBV6-1 combines with J gene TRBJ1-5, with D possibly TRBD1 on 5 matching bases. The germline V gene has CDR1 MNHNS and CDR2 SASEGT. V was clipped by 5 bases and J by 5 bases, with 16 bases between them. The CDR3 length is 15 residues. Here the CDR3 reads CASSPHQARDQPQHF. CDR3 sequence (DNA): TGTGCCAGCAGTCCTCACCAGGCCAGGGATCAGCCCCAGCATTTT.

This clonotype turned up a few times. The rearrangement joins TRBV15 to TRBJ2-5; the match to TRBD2 covers 12 bases. The CDR3 totals 15 residues. V shed 2 bases and J 5 bases; nucleotides not matched to a gene: 3. Germline values: CDR1 LNHNV, CDR2 YYDKDF (reference sequence). The CDR3 protein is CATSRRLAGVETQYF. The CDR3 DNA is TGTGCCACCAGCAGACGACTAGCGGGAGTGGAGACCCAGTACTTC.